The present entry profiles one T cell receptor beta chain with its context. The data were taken from a study of blood T cell repertoires in COVID-19. Turning to the study itself: PBMCs, B-cell-depleted T cells, or T cells were the source of the cDNA or gDNA that made up the material.

Authors' data handling: Reference gene primer amplification gave nucleated cell count estimates. Only in-frame clones appear in the TCRdb table, and some are missing; sequencing was by immunoSEQ multiplex PCR. Clone size and V and J calls were adopted from that table, with D and trimming inferred from the DNA. The profile shows some 300,000 clones, approximately 90% of them singletons. Germline values: CDR1 KGHDR, CDR2 SFDVKD. CDR3 length equals 15 residues. With V trimmed by 3 bases and J by 7 bases, 2 bases remained unmatched. Seattle enrolled patients during active infection and tracked them longitudinally.

The chain combines TRBV24-1 with TRBJ2-1; 13 nucleotides line up with TRBD2. Input material: peripheral blood. The origin of this receptor is a woman in her forties or fifties with COVID-19, enrolled during active disease. CDR3 sequence (DNA): TGTGCCACCAGTGATAGGACTAGCGGGAGTAATGAGCAGTTCTTC. Protein sequence: CATSDRTSGSNEQFF.